These 30 T cell receptor beta chains were sequenced from one sample in a study of PD-1 blockade in mismatch repair-deficient tumors. Measured with immunoSEQ multiplex PCR; TCRdb has only the in-frame clones, and not every one. In the table there are 120,000 or so clones, around 86% of which are singletons. The sample in question was peripheral blood, obtained 44 weeks after starting pembrolizumab. Receptor source: an adult with mismatch repair-deficient cancer.

The chain joins TRBV7-9 to TRBJ2-7; TRBD1 agrees at 7 bases. V lost 5 bases, J lost 7 bases, and 23 bases stayed unmatched. The CDR3 loop spans 18 amino acids. Per the germline V gene, CDR1 is SEHNR and CDR2 is FQNEAQ (reference sequence). CDR3 bases: TGTGCCAGCAGCCCCCTGCTGACGAAGCAGGGGGTGGGTGGGGAGCAGTACTTC. Residues: CASSPLLTKQGVGGEQYF. Together with reference TRBV7-9 and TRBJ2-7, the CDR3 gives the full variable domain: DTGVSQNPRHKITKRGQNVTFRCDPISEHNRLYWYRQTLGQGPEFLTYFQNEAQLEKSRLLSDRFSAERPKGSFSTLEIQRTEQGDSAMYLCASSPLLTKQGVGGEQYFGPGTRLTVT.

This chain joins TRBV19 and TRBJ1-5; no reliable D call. Trimming shortened V by 7 bases and J by 3 bases, and 7 bases separated the two germline ends. Germline values: CDR1 LNHDA, CDR2 SQIVND (reference sequence). The CDR3 is 12 residues long. The CDR3 protein is CASNLYNQPQHF. In DNA form, the CDR3 reads TGTGCCAGTAACCTCTACAATCAGCCCCAGCATTTT.

This clone was picked up one time. The chain links TRBV6-4 to TRBJ2-2; 11 nucleotides match TRBD2. Germline V lookup: CDR1 MRHNA, CDR2 SNTAGT. V was pared by 0 bases and J by 3 bases, with 0 bases of the junction left unmatched. This CDR3 region has 16 residues. CDR3 amino acids: CASSDSLAGDTGELFF. DNA of the CDR3: TGTGCCAGCAGTGACTCACTAGCGGGAGACACCGGGGAGCTGTTTTTT.

This chain joins TRBV19 and TRBJ2-2; unclear D gene. Between the trimmed V and J ends, which lost 1 base and 4 bases, there was a span of 7 bases. The CDR3 sequence is 14 residues long. Germline-derived CDR1 and CDR2 are LNHDA and SQIVND (reference sequence). As DNA, the CDR3 is TGTGCCAGTAGTATAGTTGGATCCACCGGGGAGCTGTTTTTT. It encodes CASSIVGSTGELFF.

This rearrangement joins TRBV11-2 to TRBJ1-4; D not resolved. Between the trimmed V and J ends, which lost 2 bases and 5 bases, there was a span of 6 bases. CDR3 length: 13 residues. Germline loops: CDR1 SGHAT, CDR2 FQNNGV. CDR3 sequence: CASSLRENEKLFF. The CDR3 nucleotides are TGTGCCAGCAGCTTACGAGAGAATGAAAAACTGTTTTTT. Supplemented by reference TRBV11-2 and TRBJ1-4, the full variable domain reads EAGVAQSPRYKIIEKRQSVAFWCNPISGHATLYWYQQILGQGPKLLIQFQNNGVVDDSQLPKDRFSAERLKGVDSTLKIQPAKLEDSAVYLCASSLRENEKLFFGSGTQLSVL.

This clone came up once. The V call is TRBV28, the J call TRBJ2-7; 8 bases match TRBD2. The CDR3 length is 18 residues. The V segment lost 6 bases and the J segment 5 bases; nucleotides outside the gene matches: 21. Germline loops: CDR1 MDHEN, CDR2 SYDVKM. The CDR3 region is CASSPPFTGGRWGNEQYF. The DNA for the CDR3 is TGTGCCAGCAGCCCCCCTTTTACGGGCGGGAGGTGGGGCAACGAGCAGTACTTC. Drawing the rest from reference TRBV28 and TRBJ2-7, the complete variable domain is DVKVTQSSRYLVKRTGEKVFLECVQDMDHENMFWYRQDPGLGLRLIYFSYDVKMKEKGDIPEGYSVSREKKERFSLILESASTNQTSMYLCASSPPFTGGRWGNEQYFGPGTRLTVT.

The chain is built from TRBV21-1 and TRBJ2-7; the table's D call, TRBD1, was not checked against the DNA. TRBV21-1 is designated a pseudogene. The CDR3 is 15 residues long. CDR3 sequence (DNA): TGTGCCAGCAGCAAACGACAGGGCTCCCCCTACGAGCAGTACTTC. Translating gives CASSKRQGSPYEQYF.

This clone was observed a handful of times. The genes are TRBV7-6 and TRBJ2-7, with unresolved D. CDR3 size: 12 residues. The V end was cut by 3 bases, the J end by 4 bases, with 7 bases between. The germline gives CDR1 SGHVS, CDR2 FNYEAQ. Here the CDR3 reads CASSFPGYEQYF. The CDR3 region has the DNA TGTGCCAGCAGCTTTCCAGGTTACGAGCAGTACTTC.

The chain combines TRBV15 with TRBJ2-2; unclear D gene. Germline CDR1 is LNHNV and CDR2 is YYDKDF (reference sequence). This CDR3 contains 15 residues. Trimming removed 0 bases at V and 1 base at J, with 6 bases between. The CDR3 nucleotides read TGTGCCACCAGCAGAGATCGGCGGAACACCGGGGAGCTGTTTTTT. Translated: CATSRDRRNTGELFF.

This clone was seen a few times. V is TRBV6-1 and J is TRBJ2-7; 11 bases fit TRBD2. Germline lookup yields CDR1 MNHNS and CDR2 SASEGT. The J segment lost 4 bases and the V segment lost 6 bases, leaving 8 bases of the junction unmatched. The CDR3 has 15 residues. For the CDR3, the DNA is TGTGCCAGCAGCCTCGGGACTAGCGGCTCTTACGAGCAGTACTTC. Translated: CASSLGTSGSYEQYF.

This clone was observed a few times. The genes are TRBV25-1 and TRBJ2-1; 10 nucleotides agree with TRBD2. Germline V CDR1 and CDR2: MGHDK, SYGVNS. The CDR3 has 15 residues. The trim removed 8 bases at V and 5 bases at J, leaving 9 bases unmatched. The CDR3 nucleotides read TGTGCCAGCCAAATTAGCGGGAGGATCGACAATGAGCAGTTCTTC. Amino acids: CASQISGRIDNEQFF. Complete variable domain (other parts from reference TRBV25-1 and TRBJ2-1): EADIYQTPRYLVIGTGKKITLECSQTMGHDKMYWYQQDPGMELHLIHYSYGVNSTEKGDLSSESTVSRIRTEHFPLTLESARPSHTSQYLCASQISGRIDNEQFFGPGTRLTVL.

V is TRBV16 and J is TRBJ1-2; a possible D gene is TRBD1 (5 bases). CDR3 length: 15 residues. Germline values: CDR1 KGHSY, CDR2 FQNENV. Trimming removed 1 base at V and 6 bases at J, with 15 bases between. CDR3 DNA sequence: TGTGCCAGCAGCCAATGGTCCCAGGGTGTGAATGGCTACACCTTC. Protein: CASSQWSQGVNGYTF.

V usage is TRBV7-9 and J usage is TRBJ2-7; 9 bases are a match to TRBD1. Trimming cost V 3 bases and J 5 bases; bases outside gene matches: 8. The germline V gene has CDR1 SEHNR and CDR2 FQNEAQ (reference sequence). The CDR3 is 15 amino acids. In DNA, the CDR3 is TGTGCCAGCAGCTTCCCACAGGGGGCTGCGCACGAGCAGTACTTC. Encoded protein: CASSFPQGAAHEQYF.

This clone occurred a few times. Other nucleotide sequences in the sample specify the same CDR3. The chain is built from TRBV29-1 and TRBJ2-7; possible D gene TRBD2, 5 bases. This CDR3 region has 12 residues. The V and J ends lost 4 bases and 3 bases respectively, with 10 bases between them. Germline lookup yields CDR1 SQVTM and CDR2 ANQGSEA. CDR3 amino acids: CSVGGSSYEQYF. The CDR3 DNA is TGCAGCGTTGGAGGGTCTAGCTACGAGCAGTACTTC.

V is TRBV6-5 and J is TRBJ2-7, with D perhaps TRBD1 (6 bases). The CDR3 is 13 residues long. CDR1 is MNHEY and CDR2 is SVGAGI in the germline V gene. V lost 4 bases to trimming and J lost 4 bases, with 11 bases between them. CDR3: CASSWTAEYEQYF. For the CDR3, the DNA is TGTGCCAGCAGTTGGACAGCTGAATACGAGCAGTACTTC.

This sequence joins TRBV28 and TRBJ2-7; D could derive from TRBD1 or TRBD2 (5 bases each). V was trimmed by 3 bases and J by 3 bases, leaving 15 bases between them. CDR3 length equals 15 residues. Per germline, CDR1 MDHEN and CDR2 SYDVKM. The CDR3 protein is CASSFEGLASYEQYF. CDR3 nucleotide sequence: TGTGCCAGCAGTTTTGAGGGGCTAGCCAGCTACGAGCAGTACTTC.

The rearrangement uses TRBV13 and TRBJ2-7, with D tentatively TRBD2 (5 bases). This CDR3 is built from 13 residues. The V end lost 3 bases, the J end lost 9 bases, and 15 bases lay between the germline ends. Germline CDR1 reads PRHDT; CDR2 reads FYEKMQ (reference sequence). The CDR3 DNA reads as TGTGCCAGCAGCTTCGACTACGGAGGCGGGCAGTACTTC. Translation: CASSFDYGGGQYF.

The genes are TRBV7-9 and TRBJ2-5, with D unresolved. The length of the CDR3 is 13 residues. V shed 7 bases and J shed 0 bases, with 9 bases lying between them. The germline V gene encodes CDR1 SEHNR and CDR2 FQNEAQ (reference sequence). CDR3 nucleotide sequence: TGTGCCAGCACAGGACCCTACCAAGAGACCCAGTACTTC. It encodes CASTGPYQETQYF.

This clone was seen a handful of times. This sequence joins TRBV18 and TRBJ2-7; D unresolved. The V gene lost 5 bases and the J gene lost 2 bases, with 10 bases spanning the gap. Germline values: CDR1 KGHSH, CDR2 LQKENI. The CDR3 has 13 amino acids. In DNA form, the CDR3 reads TGTGCCAGCTCATCGGCCATAACCTACGAGCAGTACTTC. Protein: CASSSAITYEQYF.

The rearrangement joins TRBV7-6 to TRBJ2-7, with D possibly TRBD1 on 6 matching bases. The V end lost 5 bases, the J end lost 2 bases, and 16 bases lay between the germline ends. The germline V gene has CDR1 SGHVS and CDR2 FNYEAQ. The CDR3 runs 15 residues. In DNA form, the CDR3 reads TGTGCCAGCAGCCTATCCTACAGGGAAACCTACGAGCAGTACTTC. Translation: CASSLSYRETYEQYF.

The chain combines TRBV21-1 with TRBJ1-4; the DNA was not compared with TRBD1, the D call given in the table. TRBV21-1 represents a pseudogene. CDR3 length: 14 amino acids. The DNA of the CDR3 is TGTGCCAGCAGCAACAGGGTAGGAAATGAAAAACTGTTTTTT. Translation: CASSNRVGNEKLFF.

The chain employs TRBV28 and TRBJ1-2, with D possibly matching TRBD1 (5 bases). In germline, CDR1 is MDHEN, CDR2 SYDVKM. CDR3 length: 16 residues. The ends were cut back, 5 bases at V and 4 bases at J, with 20 bases in the middle. The CDR3 here is CASSPGLLLSGYGYTF. CDR3 sequence (DNA): TGTGCCAGCAGTCCGGGACTCCTATTAAGCGGCTATGGCTACACCTTC.

V is TRBV6-5 and J is TRBJ2-7, with TRBD2 matching 8 bases. The V segment lost 6 bases and the J segment 2 bases; nucleotides outside the gene matches: 6. Germline lookup yields CDR1 MNHEY and CDR2 SVGAGI. This CDR3 spans 14 amino acids. Written as DNA, the CDR3 is TGTGCCAGCAGGATAGCGGGACCTACCTACGAGCAGTACTTC. It specifies CASRIAGPTYEQYF.

The rearrangement joins TRBV7-2 to TRBJ1-2; D unresolved. Germline V CDR1 and CDR2: SGHTA, FQGNSA. CDR3 length equals 13 residues. Trimming took 5 bases from V and 8 from J, leaving 15 bases between them. CDR3 in amino acids: CASSNRGRWGYTF. CDR3 sequence (DNA): TGTGCCAGCAGCAATCGTGGGCGCTGGGGCTACACCTTC.

V is TRBV6-5 and J is TRBJ2-3, with D uncertain. The length of the CDR3 is 15 residues. V was shortened by 2 bases and J by 3 bases, with 12 bases between the two germline ends. The germline V gene encodes CDR1 MNHEY and CDR2 SVGAGI. The CDR3 sequence: CASSYAGRPTDTQYF. The CDR3 DNA sequence: TGTGCCAGCAGTTACGCCGGACGACCAACAGATACGCAGTATTTT.

This clone was counted once. The chain uses TRBV4-1 and TRBJ2-1; possibly TRBD2 for D (6 bases). The germline V gene encodes CDR1 MGHRA and CDR2 YSYEKL. The CDR3 extends over 17 amino acids. With 4 bases removed from V and 0 bases from J, the gap between germline ends came to 16 bases. In DNA form, the CDR3 reads TGCGCCAGCAGCCGCCCTCGAGACGGGAGCTCCTACAATGAGCAGTTCTTC. This sequence encodes CASSRPRDGSSYNEQFF.

The V and J genes are TRBV15 and TRBJ2-7; TRBD2 matches 14 bases. Germline V gene lookup returns CDR1 LNHNV and CDR2 YYDKDF (reference sequence). This CDR3 has 17 residues. V lost 1 base, J lost 3 bases, and 5 bases stayed unmatched. CDR3 nucleotide sequence: TGTGCCACCAGCAGAGTGGGGACTAGCGGGAGAAACTACGAGCAGTACTTC. This codes for CATSRVGTSGRNYEQYF.

The chain is built from TRBV11-3 and TRBJ2-7; 8 bases are shared with TRBD1. The CDR3 has 14 amino acids. Germline CDR1 reads SGHNT; CDR2 reads YENEEA. The ends lost 5 bases at V and 3 bases at J; junction bases unmatched: 6. The CDR3 is CASSPDRGLYEQYF. The CDR3 coding sequence is TGTGCCAGCAGCCCAGACAGGGGTCTCTACGAGCAGTACTTC. Full variable domain (rest looked up from reference TRBV11-3 and TRBJ2-7): EAGVVQSPRYKIIEKKQPVAFWCNPISGHNTLYWYLQNLGQGPELLIRYENEEAVDDSQLPKDRFSAERLKGVDSTLKIQPAELGDSAVYLCASSPDRGLYEQYFGPGTRLTVT.

The rearrangement joins TRBV15 to TRBJ1-2; TRBD1 aligns across 9 bases. This CDR3 comprises 15 residues. Germline V gives CDR1 LNHNV, CDR2 YYDKDF (reference sequence). The V gene end was trimmed by 1 base and the J gene end by 4 bases; junction bases not matched to a gene: 4. The CDR3, as DNA: TGTGCCACCAGCAGAGGCCCGGGACAGGGCTATGGCTACACCTTC. This gives the protein CATSRGPGQGYGYTF. The variable domain in full, with the rest retrieved from reference TRBV15 and TRBJ1-2, is DAMVIQNPRYQVTQFGKPVTLSCSQTLNHNVMYWYQQKSSQAPKLLFHYYDKDFNNEADTPDNFQSRRPNTSFCFLDIRSPGLGDTAMYLCATSRGPGQGYGYTFGSGTRLTVV.

J is TRBJ2-7 and V is TRBV13; 14 bases fit TRBD2. The V and J ends lost 1 base and 4 bases, in that order; junction bases with no gene match: 9. The CDR3 runs to 18 residues. CDR1 PRHDT and CDR2 FYEKMQ come from the germline V gene (reference sequence). The CDR3 reads CASSLAGTSGGWKYEQYF. CDR3 nucleotide sequence: TGTGCCAGCAGCTTAGCCGGGACTAGCGGGGGATGGAAGTACGAGCAGTACTTC.